This TCR beta chain originates from a study of control samples from healthy donors and cancer patients. Germline CDR1 SGHAT, CDR2 FQNNGV. CDR3 size: 16 residues. J gave up 5 bases and V 2 bases, and 7 bases lay outside the gene matches. The protocol was immunoSEQ multiplex PCR, while the TCRdb copy is restricted to in-frame clones and leaves out a portion. The sample records around 90,000 clones, around nine tenths being singletons. This TCR came from a man younger than 45 in good health. The chain is built from TRBV11-2 and TRBJ2-2; 8 bases match TRBD1. Sequencing was carried out using blood. CDR3 coding DNA: TGTGCCAGCAGCTTATACCGGGACAGGAGAACCGGGGAGCTGTTTTTT. Residues: CASSLYRDRRTGELFF.